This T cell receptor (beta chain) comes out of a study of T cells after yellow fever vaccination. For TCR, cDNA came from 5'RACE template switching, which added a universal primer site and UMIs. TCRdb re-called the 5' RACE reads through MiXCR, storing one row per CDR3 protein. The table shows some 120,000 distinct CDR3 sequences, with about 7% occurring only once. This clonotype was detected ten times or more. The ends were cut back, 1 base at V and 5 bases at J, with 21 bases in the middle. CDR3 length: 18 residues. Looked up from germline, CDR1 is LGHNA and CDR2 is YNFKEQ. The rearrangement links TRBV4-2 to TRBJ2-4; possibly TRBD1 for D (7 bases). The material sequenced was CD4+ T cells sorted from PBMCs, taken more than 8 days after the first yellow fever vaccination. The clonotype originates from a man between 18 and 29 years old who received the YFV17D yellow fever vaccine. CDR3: CASSQAGYRGQGENIQYF. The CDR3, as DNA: TGTGCCAGCAGCCAAGCGGGGTATCGGGGGCAGGGGGAAAACATTCAGTACTTC.